The source of this TCR beta chain is a study of shared clonotypes between healthy human individuals. V was pared by 10 bases and J by 0 bases, with 6 bases of the junction left unmatched. The germline CDR1 and CDR2 sequences are ENHRY and SYGVKD. There are 14 residues in the CDR3. The genomic DNA of each subset was split evenly across several immunoSEQ plates. Measured with immunoSEQ multiplex PCR; TCRdb has only the in-frame clones, and not every one. The table shows about 1.5 million clones, with 98% occurring only once. There were no recent acute infections or vaccinations among the donors, who were healthy HIV-negative adults. Nashville, Tennessee was home to all donors, who were Caucasian adults.

The sequencing input was naive CD4+ T cells sorted from blood. The sample's subset: CD45RA+ positively selected. The chain links TRBV10-3 to TRBJ2-1; TRBD2 matches 7 bases. The receptor's source is a man between 25 and 39 years old in good health. CDR3 residues: CATLGGISYNEQFF. As DNA, the CDR3 is TGTGCCACCCTCGGGGGGATCTCCTACAATGAGCAGTTCTTC.